This TCR beta chain derives from a study of blood T cell repertoires in COVID-19. Study overall: Samples representing acute and convalescent COVID-19 were sourced from the United States, Italy and Spain.

Assay used: immunoSEQ multiplex PCR; TCRdb lists only in-frame clones, some missing. Among about 370,000 clones, around 92% were seen once, and the ten largest hold under 4%. CDR1 WSHSY and CDR2 SAAADI come from the germline V gene. The CDR3 is 13 residues long. V lost 8 bases, J lost 3 bases, and 10 bases lay in between. The rearrangement links TRBV10-2 to TRBJ2-2; unclear D gene. Sequencing was done on a sample of peripheral blood. The TCR sequence derives from a woman aged 25 to 39 with COVID-19, enrolled during active disease. In DNA form, the CDR3 reads TGCGCCAGCCTCCTCGGGTACACCGGGGAGCTGTTTTTT. This encodes CASLLGYTGELFF.